The rows below give T cell receptor beta chains drawn from one sample of a study of beta chain features in type 1 diabetes. Some clones are missing from TCRdb's copy, which holds only in-frame ones; the method was immunoSEQ multiplex PCR. The table includes 970,000 or so clones, 15% to 20% detected once. Sequences were obtained from naive CD4+ T cells from blood. These receptors came from a young woman in good health. The CDR3 runs from the conserved cysteine through the conserved F or W. A D gene is named only where the DNA matches it firmly. Part of the rows lack a size; the others show once, few, many or a class for expanded clones.

D	size	V	length	J	CDR3	DNA
TRBD1	few	TRBV6-4	13	TRBJ2-1	CASRQQDRGPQFF	TGTGCCAGCAGGCAACAGGACAGGGGGCCGCAGTTCTTC
-	-	TRBV19	14	TRBJ2-1	CASSTGTLYNEQFF	TGTGCCAGTAGCACCGGGACACTATACAATGAGCAGTTCTTC
TRBD1	few	TRBV28	16	TRBJ2-3	CASTLIQGTGTDTQYF	TGTGCCAGCACCCTCATACAGGGGACGGGCACAGATACGCAGTATTTT
-	-	TRBV14	13	TRBJ2-5	CASSPLREETQYF	TGTGCCAGCAGCCCACTTAGGGAAGAGACCCAGTACTTC
TRBD1	few	TRBV19	18	TRBJ1-5	CASSSGPGQGASNQPQHF	TGTGCCAGTAGTTCCGGTCCCGGACAGGGGGCTAGCAATCAGCCCCAGCATTTT
TRBD1	-	TRBV4-3	15	TRBJ1-2	CASSQVSGTGPGYTF	TGCGCCAGCAGCCAAGTATCCGGGACAGGGCCTGGCTACACCTTC
-	-	TRBV7-9	15	TRBJ2-7	CASSLLHGRKYEQYF	TGTGCCAGCAGCTTACTTCATGGTAGAAAGTACGAGCAGTACTTC
TRBD2	-	TRBV6-1	15	TRBJ2-7	CASSSRRGGDLEQYF	TGTGCCAGCTCCTCCCGACGTGGGGGGGATCTCGAGCAGTACTTC
-	few	TRBV7-8	14	TRBJ2-1	CASSLGGTPNEQFF	TGTGCCAGCAGCTTAGGGGGGACTCCAAATGAGCAGTTCTTC
-	-	TRBV6-1	15	TRBJ1-5	CASSKAGNGNQPQHF	TGTGCCAGCAGTAAAGCAGGGAACGGTAATCAGCCCCAGCATTTT
-	-	TRBV7-8	15	TRBJ2-3	CASSPIMGRTDTQYF	TGTGCCAGCAGCCCCATAATGGGGCGGACAGATACGCAGTATTTT
-	-	TRBV4-1	14	TRBJ1-4	CASSPTTWGEKLFF	TGCGCCAGCAGCCCCACGACGTGGGGTGAAAAACTGTTTTTT
TRBD1	-	TRBV6-5	14	TRBJ1-2	CASSMRRGSYGYTF	TGTGCCAGCAGCATGCGCAGGGGGTCGTATGGCTACACCTTC
-	-	TRBV29-1	12	TRBJ1-1	CSVSSMNTEAFF	TGCAGCGTCTCAAGTATGAACACTGAAGCTTTCTTT
-	-	TRBV6-6	16	TRBJ2-2	CASSYRRRMNTGELFF	TGTGCCAGCAGTTATCGGAGGAGGATGAACACCGGGGAGCTGTTTTTT
TRBD1	once	TRBV28	14	TRBJ2-7	CASTPGQGYYEQYF	TGTGCCAGCACCCCGGGACAGGGATACTACGAGCAGTACTTC
TRBD2	-	TRBV4-1	15	TRBJ2-3	CASSQGDYSTDTQYF	TGCGCCAGCAGCCAAGGGGACTACTCCACAGATACGCAGTATTTT
-	-	TRBV28	14	TRBJ2-7	CASRGELTSYEQYF	TGTGCCAGCCGTGGGGAATTAACCTCCTACGAGCAGTACTTC
-	few	TRBV6-1	11	TRBJ2-7	CASFSPYEQYF	TGTGCCAGCTTCTCTCCCTACGAGCAGTACTTC
-	few	TRBV18	16	TRBJ1-4	CASSLSDPATNEKLFF	TGTGCCAGCTCACTCTCGGATCCGGCAACTAATGAAAAACTGTTTTTT
-	-	TRBV7-9	15	TRBJ2-1	CASSLATPGVNEQFF	TGTGCCAGCAGCTTAGCAACCCCCGGGGTCAATGAGCAGTTCTTC
-	-	TRBV2	11	TRBJ1-1	CATQDSRGAFF	TGTGCCACCCAGGACAGCCGTGGAGCTTTCTTT
TRBD1	few	TRBV18	15	TRBJ1-2	CASSPGQLANYGYTF	TGTGCCAGCTCACCGGGACAGCTAGCTAACTATGGCTACACCTTC
-	-	TRBV6-5	13	TRBJ2-2	CASSEYRAGELFF	TGTGCCAGCAGTGAATACAGGGCCGGGGAGCTGTTTTTT
-	-	TRBV2	14	TRBJ2-2	CASKGQRNTGELFF	TGTGCCAGCAAAGGACAGAGAAACACCGGGGAGCTGTTTTTT
-	-	TRBV2	14	TRBJ2-5	CASMGNRAEETQYF	TGTGCCAGCATGGGAAACAGGGCCGAAGAGACCCAGTACTTC
-	-	TRBV28	14	TRBJ2-5	CASSSHSGRETQYF	TGTGCCAGCAGTTCCCATAGTGGGCGGGAGACCCAGTACTTC
-	few	TRBV20-1	10	TRBJ2-7	CSASRGEQYF	TGCAGTGCTAGTAGAGGCGAGCAGTACTTC
TRBD2	once	TRBV18	18	TRBJ2-2	CASSPPTSGSILTGELFF	TGTGCCAGCTCACCACCTACTAGCGGGAGCATCCTTACCGGGGAGCTGTTTTTT
-	-	TRBV2	13	TRBJ1-1	CASTTYRDMGAFF	TGTGCCAGCACTACCTACCGGGACATGGGCGCTTTCTTT
-	-	TRBV9	14	TRBJ2-1	CASSVGTGHNEQFF	TGTGCCAGCAGCGTTGGAACAGGCCACAATGAGCAGTTCTTC
TRBD2	-	TRBV15	15	TRBJ2-1	CATSKSGDGYNEQFF	TGTGCCACCAGCAAAAGCGGGGACGGCTACAATGAGCAGTTCTTC
-	-	TRBV6-5	16	TRBJ2-1	CASSYTSSIVSNEQFF	TGTGCCAGCAGTTACACATCCAGCATAGTTAGCAATGAGCAGTTCTTC
TRBD1	few	TRBV5-1	14	TRBJ2-1	CASSEGQKYNEQFF	TGCGCCAGCAGCGAGGGACAGAAATACAATGAGCAGTTCTTC
-	-	TRBV5-4	15	TRBJ2-7	CASSLEGASAYEQYF	TGTGCCAGCAGCTTGGAAGGGGCTAGCGCCTACGAGCAGTACTTC
-	-	TRBV10-2	11	TRBJ1-2	CASTPGYGYTF	TGCGCCAGCACCCCAGGCTATGGCTACACCTTC